Below, 26 T cell receptor beta chains from the same sample are listed, as sequenced in a study of T-cell memory formation after mild COVID-19. Each CDR3 protein is one row after TCRdb ran MiXCR on the 5' RACE reads. The data hold about 100,000 distinct CDR3 sequences, with 11% observed a single time. Input material: PBMCs or a T cell subset sorted from them (not recorded which). The receptors were sampled from a man aged 18 to 30 who had mild COVID-19 (a few samples of this study predate the infection). Cell type and time point are not known.

The chain couples TRBV4-1 to TRBJ1-1; D ambiguous. The CDR3 is 12 residues long. The V end lost 3 bases, the J end lost 7 bases, and 9 bases lay between the germline ends. The V gene's germline CDR1 is MGHRA and CDR2 YSYEKL. The CDR3 nucleotides read TGCGCCAGCAGCCACGGTGTAAGTGAAGCTTTCTTT. Translation gives CASSHGVSEAFF.

This clonotype has only a few counts. This chain links TRBV12-3 or TRBV12-4 with TRBJ1-6; D is uncertain. The V end lost 8 bases, the J end lost 6 bases, and 17 bases lay between the germline ends. The CDR3 consists of 15 residues. CDR3 amino acids: CASHRPGDRNSPLHF. CDR3 in DNA: TGTGCCAGCCACCGCCCTGGCGACCGTAATTCACCCCTCCACTTT.

The rearrangement joins TRBV27 to TRBJ1-1, with a weak D call TRBD1 (5 bases). Per the germline V gene, CDR1 is MNHEY and CDR2 is SMNVEV (reference sequence). The length of the CDR3 is 14 residues. V lost 6 bases and J lost 0, with 11 bases in between. CDR3 nucleotide sequence: TGTGCCAGCAGGGATCGGGGACTGAACACTGAAGCTTTCTTT. Protein: CASRDRGLNTEAFF.

This clonotype was seen a handful of times. The rearrangement uses TRBV14 and TRBJ1-1, with unresolved D. CDR3 length: 14 residues. The germline V and J ends were trimmed by 1 base and 10 bases, with 16 bases remaining between them. Germline V gene data show CDR1 as SGHDN and CDR2 as FVKESK. The CDR3 bases are TGTGCCAGCAGCCAAGTCAATTTAGGACGGGCAGCTTTCTTT. As protein: CASSQVNLGRAAFF. The variable domain in full, completed from reference TRBV14 and TRBJ1-1, reads EAGVTQFPSHSVIEKGQTVTLRCDPISGHDNLYWYRRVMGKEIKFLLHFVKESKQDESGMPNNRFLAERTGGTYSTLKVQPAELEDSGVYFCASSQVNLGRAAFFGQGTRLTVV.

This clonotype was detected a few times. The gene calls are TRBV27 and TRBJ2-3, with TRBD1 matching 9 bases. With V trimmed by 3 bases and J by 2 bases, 3 bases remained unmatched. This CDR3 comprises 15 residues. Per germline, CDR1 MNHEY and CDR2 SMNVEV (reference sequence). The CDR3 here is CASSFGTGITDTQYF. In DNA form, the CDR3 reads TGTGCCAGCAGTTTTGGGACAGGGATCACAGATACGCAGTATTTT.

This rearrangement joins TRBV7-9 to TRBJ2-3, with D unclear. The V and J ends lost 3 bases and 2 bases respectively, with 9 bases between them. CDR3 length equals 14 residues. The germline CDR1 and CDR2 sequences are SEHNR and FQNEAQ (reference sequence). In DNA form, the CDR3 reads TGTGCCAGCAGCTTTCGGAATCCCACAGATACGCAGTATTTT. As protein: CASSFRNPTDTQYF.

In its sample, this clonotype was seen a few times. The chain employs TRBV12-3 or TRBV12-4 and TRBJ2-7; TRBD2 matches at 8 bases. V lost 6 bases, J lost 7 bases, and 5 bases stayed unmatched. This CDR3 contains 12 residues. Written as DNA, the CDR3 is TGTGCCAGCAGCAACGGGGGGGTAGAGCAGTACTTC. The encoded protein is CASSNGGVEQYF.

This clonotype was observed a few times. The chain combines TRBV3-1 with TRBJ2-3; unclear D gene. V lost 0 bases, J lost 2 bases, and 9 bases lay in between. Germline V gives CDR1 LGHDT, CDR2 YNNKEL (reference sequence). The CDR3 totals 15 residues. The CDR3 here is CASSQEWSHTDTQYF. The DNA of the CDR3 is TGTGCCAGCAGCCAAGAATGGTCCCACACAGATACGCAGTATTTT.

The V gene is TRBV6-5, the J gene TRBJ2-5; maybe TRBD2 (6 bases). CDR1 and CDR2 (germline): MNHEY, SVGAGI. Trimming removed 0 bases from V and 5 bases from J, with 10 bases in between. The CDR3 has 14 amino acids. In nucleotides, the CDR3 is TGTGCCAGCAGTTACTCGGGACGGGGGGAGACCCAGTACTTC. This translates into CASSYSGRGETQYF.

In nucleotides, the CDR3 is TGTGCCAGCAGCTTAAAGATGGGATATGGGGGGGCCTACGAGCAGTACGTC. Residues: CASSLKMGYGGAYEQYV. V gene TRBV7-2 combines with J gene TRBJ2-7; TRBD2 matches 7 bases. The CDR3 is 17 amino acids. The ends lost 2 bases at V and 2 bases at J; junction bases unmatched: 12. The germline V gene encodes CDR1 SGHTA and CDR2 FQGNSA.

The chain links TRBV7-9 to TRBJ1-5; weak D call: TRBD1 (5 bases). V was shortened by 6 bases and J by 5 bases, with 17 bases between the two germline ends. The V gene's germline CDR1 is SEHNR and CDR2 FQNEAQ (reference sequence). The CDR3 length is 15 residues. The CDR3: CASSKTQGRDQPQHF. DNA for the CDR3: TGTGCCAGCAGTAAAACCCAGGGTCGGGATCAGCCCCAGCATTTT.

This clonotype was seen a single time. This CDR3 is CASSLRVGTGELFF. The CDR3 DNA sequence: TGTGCCAGCAGTCTGCGGGTTGGCACCGGGGAGCTGTTTTTT. J is TRBJ2-2 and V is TRBV12-3 or TRBV12-4; D possibly corresponds to TRBD2 (5 bases). This CDR3 is 14 amino acids long. Trimming pared 5 bases from V and 4 bases from J, leaving 11 bases between.

This chain links TRBV12-3 or TRBV12-4 with TRBJ1-2; 8 bases line up with TRBD1. This CDR3 is 14 amino acids long. Germline trimming cut 6 bases from V and 5 bases from J; bases unmatched to any gene: 8. As DNA, the CDR3 is TGTGCCAGCAGATCAGGGGGCCATCCATATGGCTACACCTTC. It specifies CASRSGGHPYGYTF.

This clonotype was counted many times. The V call is TRBV24-1, the J call TRBJ2-7; D is perhaps TRBD1 or TRBD2 (5 bases each). Per germline, CDR1 KGHDR and CDR2 SFDVKD. The CDR3 runs to 16 residues. V gave up 7 bases and J gave up 2 bases, with 20 bases separating them. CDR3 in DNA: TGTGCCACCAGGAGAATTGGGGGAAGCCCTACCTACGAGCAGTACGTC. This sequence encodes CATRRIGGSPTYEQYV.

V gene TRBV5-8 combines with J gene TRBJ1-5; no clear D gene. Per germline, CDR1 SGHTS and CDR2 YDEGEE. The CDR3 contains 14 residues. Between the trimmed V and J ends, which lost 2 bases and 0 bases, there was a span of 6 bases. CDR3: CASSLGASNQPQHF. The CDR3 DNA reads as TGTGCCAGCAGCTTAGGAGCTAGCAATCAGCCCCAGCATTTT.

This clonotype was seen at least ten times. The V gene is TRBV7-9, the J gene TRBJ2-2; D gene uncertain. The length of the CDR3 is 12 residues. Germline V gives CDR1 SEHNR, CDR2 FQNEAQ (reference sequence). The ends were cut back, 1 base at V and 6 bases at J, with 3 bases in the middle. CDR3: CASSLVSGELFF. CDR3 nucleotide sequence: TGTGCCAGCAGCTTAGTTTCCGGGGAGCTGTTTTTT.

A few counts support this clonotype. This rearrangement joins TRBV5-1 to TRBJ1-2, with 7 bases aligning to TRBD1. V shed 6 bases and J 4 bases; nucleotides not matched to a gene: 9. Germline CDR1 is SGHRS and CDR2 is YFSETQ. This CDR3 comprises 14 residues. The CDR3 region has the DNA TGCGCCAGCACCCGGACCGGGACAGCCTATGGCTACACCTTC. The encoded protein is CASTRTGTAYGYTF.

This clonotype was seen ten or more times. J is TRBJ2-3 and V is TRBV7-3; TRBD2 matches at 11 bases. From germline, CDR1 is SGHTA and CDR2 FQGTGA. The V and J ends lost 5 bases and 6 bases, in that order; junction bases with no gene match: 7. This CDR3 contains 15 residues. The CDR3 region has the DNA TGTGCCAGCAGCGCGAAGACTAGCGGGGCGGATACGCAGTATTTT. Translation gives CASSAKTSGADTQYF.

Ten or more counts support this clonotype. The CDR3 coding sequence is TGTGCCAGCAGCTCGTGGGCGGCTGAGACCCAGTACTTC. This gives the protein CASSSWAAETQYF. This chain uses TRBV7-2 with TRBJ2-5; no clear D. Looked up from germline, CDR1 is SGHTA and CDR2 is FQGNSA. Trimming cost V 4 bases and J 5 bases, with 11 bases left between them. This CDR3 region has 13 residues.

In its sample, this clonotype was seen many times. J is TRBJ2-2 and V is TRBV4-1; 7 nucleotides agree with TRBD2. Per the germline V gene, CDR1 is MGHRA and CDR2 is YSYEKL. CDR3 length: 17 residues. The J segment lost 2 bases and the V segment lost 4 bases, leaving 10 bases of the junction unmatched. CDR3 nucleotides: TGCGCCAGCAGCCTTTATTTCCGGGACTACAACACCGGGGAGCTGTTTTTT. Its protein is CASSLYFRDYNTGELFF.

The table lists this clonotype with a few counts. The chain is built from TRBV4-1 and TRBJ1-6, with D hard to call. With 3 bases removed from V and 0 bases from J, the gap between germline ends came to 12 bases. Per the germline V gene, CDR1 is MGHRA and CDR2 is YSYEKL. This CDR3 region has 17 residues. The CDR3 reads CASSHVLRSSYNSPLHF. Here the CDR3 DNA reads TGCGCCAGCAGCCATGTGCTAAGGAGCTCCTATAATTCACCCCTCCACTTT.

The chain has TRBV27 and TRBJ1-3; tentative D call: TRBD1 (5 bases). Germline V gives CDR1 MNHEY, CDR2 SMNVEV (reference sequence). V lost 6 bases and J lost 3, with 12 bases in between. The CDR3 length is 14 residues. The CDR3 reads CASRAAGGGNTIYF. The CDR3 DNA reads TGTGCCAGCAGGGCGGCGGGGGGTGGAAACACCATATATTTT.

V and J are TRBV19 and TRBJ1-1; D unclear. Trimming shortened V by 7 bases and J by 1 base, and 10 bases separated the two germline ends. CDR3 size: 13 residues. Germline V CDR1 and CDR2: LNHDA, SQIVND (reference sequence). The CDR3 sequence is CASTLNTNTEAFF. The CDR3 DNA follows: TGTGCCAGTACCCTGAATACGAACACTGAAGCTTTCTTT.

In its sample, this clonotype was seen a few times. The rearrangement uses TRBV4-1 and TRBJ1-1, with D hard to call. CDR1 and CDR2 from the germline V gene are MGHRA and YSYEKL. The CDR3 length is 15 residues. The V and J ends lost 0 bases and 3 bases respectively, with 11 bases between them. The CDR3 nucleotides read TGCGCCAGCAGCCAAGACTCTTCAGGATACACTGAAGCTTTCTTT. Translated: CASSQDSSGYTEAFF.

This clonotype has only a few counts. The chain carries TRBV10-3 and TRBJ1-5, with TRBD1 matching 8 bases. The V segment lost 6 bases and the J segment 6 bases; nucleotides outside the gene matches: 7. Germline loops: CDR1 ENHRY, CDR2 SYGVKD. The CDR3 totals 14 residues. CDR3 coding DNA: TGTGCCATCAGCGGATCCAGGGGGCTTCAGCCCCAGCATTTT. Its translation: CAISGSRGLQPQHF.

In its sample, this clonotype was seen a few times. The chain joins TRBV12-5 to TRBJ1-2; D possibly corresponds to TRBD1 (6 bases). There are 15 residues in the CDR3. CDR1 is LGHNT and CDR2 is FRNRAP in the germline V gene. Trimming shortened V by 0 bases and J by 4 bases, and 12 bases separated the two germline ends. CDR3 sequence (DNA): TGTGCTAGTGGTTTGGTAGGGGGGGACGGCTATGGCTACACCTTC. This sequence encodes CASGLVGGDGYGYTF.